The present T cell receptor (beta chain) was sequenced within a study of T cell repertoires in cytomegalovirus infection. On the study more broadly: Public TCR beta signatures marked donors with CMV infection and the matching HLA.

Germline CDR1 is SGHTA and CDR2 is FQGNSA. The CDR3 covers 16 residues. V lost 3 bases and J lost 6, with 20 bases in between. Each CDR3 protein is one row after TCRdb ran MiXCR on the reads. The sample comprises about 300,000 distinct CDR3 sequences, 9.6% of which are singletons, and less than 3% rests with the top ten. Study-wide findings and caveats: People with CMV and the relevant HLA were identified by cumulative public TCR beta family frequency.

This clonotype has at least ten counts. Its antigen is still unknown. This receptor was taken from a human donor in good health (CMV status not recorded). Some clones in this sample may be carry-over from other donors' samples. This rearrangement joins TRBV7-2 to TRBJ1-2, with D maybe TRBD1 (5 bases). What was sequenced was PBMCs. CDR3 sequence (DNA): TGTGCCAGCAGCTTTCTTGGGACCAAGACCAGGGATGGCTACACCTTC. As protein: CASSFLGTKTRDGYTF.